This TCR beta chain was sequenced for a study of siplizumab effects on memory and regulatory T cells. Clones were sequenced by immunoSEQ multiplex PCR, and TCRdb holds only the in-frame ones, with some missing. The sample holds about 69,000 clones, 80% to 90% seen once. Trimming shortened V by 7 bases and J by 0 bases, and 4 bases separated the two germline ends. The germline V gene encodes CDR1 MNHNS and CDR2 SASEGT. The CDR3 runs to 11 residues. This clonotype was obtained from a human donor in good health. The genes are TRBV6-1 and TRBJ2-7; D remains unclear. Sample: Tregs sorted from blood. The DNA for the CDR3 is TGTGCCAGCATGGCCTCCTACGAGCAGTACTTC. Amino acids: CASMASYEQYF.